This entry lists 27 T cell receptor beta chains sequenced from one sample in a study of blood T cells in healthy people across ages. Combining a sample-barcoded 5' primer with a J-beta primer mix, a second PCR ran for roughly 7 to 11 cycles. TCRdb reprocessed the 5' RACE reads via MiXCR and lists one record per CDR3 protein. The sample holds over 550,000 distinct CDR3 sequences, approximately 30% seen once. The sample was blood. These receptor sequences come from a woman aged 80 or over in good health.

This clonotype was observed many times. CDR3 sequence: CASSSNSGYEQYF. The DNA for the CDR3 is TGTGCCAGCAGCTCTAATTCGGGGTACGAGCAGTACTTC. The chain carries TRBV9 and TRBJ2-7; possible D gene TRBD2, 5 bases. The CDR3 sequence is 13 residues long. Germline V gives CDR1 SGDLS, CDR2 YYNGEE. V lost 4 bases and J 4 bases, leaving 12 bases between the germline ends.

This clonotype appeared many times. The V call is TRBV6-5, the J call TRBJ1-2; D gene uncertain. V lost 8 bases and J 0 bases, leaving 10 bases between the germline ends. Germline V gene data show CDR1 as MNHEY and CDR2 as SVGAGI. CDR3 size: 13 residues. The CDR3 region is CASWSNANYGYTF. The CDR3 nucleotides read TGTGCCAGCTGGTCGAACGCTAACTATGGCTACACCTTC.

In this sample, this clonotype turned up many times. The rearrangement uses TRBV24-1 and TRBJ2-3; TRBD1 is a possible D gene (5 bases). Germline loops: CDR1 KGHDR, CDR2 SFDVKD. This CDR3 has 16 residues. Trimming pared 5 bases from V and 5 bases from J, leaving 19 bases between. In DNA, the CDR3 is TGTGCCACCAGTGCCACAGGCCAACCGGAGATAGATACGCAGTATTTT. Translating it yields CATSATGQPEIDTQYF.

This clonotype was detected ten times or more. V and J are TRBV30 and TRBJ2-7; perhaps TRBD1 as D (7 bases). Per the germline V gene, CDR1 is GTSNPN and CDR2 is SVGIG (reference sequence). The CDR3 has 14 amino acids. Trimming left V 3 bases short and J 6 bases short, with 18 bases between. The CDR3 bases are TGTGCCTGGAGGGAGGGACAGACCCGCGGCGAGCAGTACTTC. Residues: CAWREGQTRGEQYF.

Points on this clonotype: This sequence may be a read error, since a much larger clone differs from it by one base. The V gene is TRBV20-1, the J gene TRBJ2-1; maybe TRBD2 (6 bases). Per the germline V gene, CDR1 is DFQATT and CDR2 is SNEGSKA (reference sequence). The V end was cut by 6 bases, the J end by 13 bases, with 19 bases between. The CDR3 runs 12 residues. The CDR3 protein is CSAKGPRETQFF. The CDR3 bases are TGCAGTGCCAAGGGGCCCCGGGAGACCCAGTTCTTC.

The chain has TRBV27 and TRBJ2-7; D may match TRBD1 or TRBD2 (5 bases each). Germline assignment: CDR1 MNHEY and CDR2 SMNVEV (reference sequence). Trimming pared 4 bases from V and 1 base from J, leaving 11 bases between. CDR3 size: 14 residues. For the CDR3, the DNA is TGTGCCAGCAGTTCTCGGGACCGATCCTACGAGCAGTACTTC. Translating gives CASSSRDRSYEQYF.

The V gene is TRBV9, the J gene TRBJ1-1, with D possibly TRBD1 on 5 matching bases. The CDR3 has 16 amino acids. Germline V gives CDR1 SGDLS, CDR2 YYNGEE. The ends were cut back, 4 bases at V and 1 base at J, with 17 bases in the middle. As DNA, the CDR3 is TGTGCCAGCAGCCCCGTCTGGGGGGGACGGAACACTGAAGCTTTCTTT. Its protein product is CASSPVWGGRNTEAFF.

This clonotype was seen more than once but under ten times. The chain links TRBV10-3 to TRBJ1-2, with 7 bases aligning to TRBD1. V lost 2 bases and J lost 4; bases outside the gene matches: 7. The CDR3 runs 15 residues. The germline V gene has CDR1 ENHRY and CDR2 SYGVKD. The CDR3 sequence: CAISEDSTGSYGYTF. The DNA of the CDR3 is TGTGCCATCAGTGAGGACTCGACAGGGAGCTATGGCTACACCTTC.

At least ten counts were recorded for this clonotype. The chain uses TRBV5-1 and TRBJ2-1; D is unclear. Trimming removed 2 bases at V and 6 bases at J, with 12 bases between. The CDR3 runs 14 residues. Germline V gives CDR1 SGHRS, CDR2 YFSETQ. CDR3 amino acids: CASSFEASVNEQFF. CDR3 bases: TGCGCCAGCAGCTTCGAGGCTAGTGTCAATGAGCAGTTCTTC.

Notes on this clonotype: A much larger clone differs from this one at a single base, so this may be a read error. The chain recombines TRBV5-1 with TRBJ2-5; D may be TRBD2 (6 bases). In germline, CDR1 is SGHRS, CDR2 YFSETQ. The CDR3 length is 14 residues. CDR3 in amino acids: CTSSSGLFQETQYF. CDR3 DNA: TGCACCAGCAGCTCGGGACTGTTTCAAGAGACCCAGTACTTC.

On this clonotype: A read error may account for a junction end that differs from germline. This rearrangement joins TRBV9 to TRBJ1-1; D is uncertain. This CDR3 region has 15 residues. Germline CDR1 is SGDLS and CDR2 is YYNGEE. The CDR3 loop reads CASSVEGEMNTGAFF. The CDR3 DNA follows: TGTGCCAGCAGCGTAGAGGGAGAAATGAACACTGGAGCTTTCTTT.

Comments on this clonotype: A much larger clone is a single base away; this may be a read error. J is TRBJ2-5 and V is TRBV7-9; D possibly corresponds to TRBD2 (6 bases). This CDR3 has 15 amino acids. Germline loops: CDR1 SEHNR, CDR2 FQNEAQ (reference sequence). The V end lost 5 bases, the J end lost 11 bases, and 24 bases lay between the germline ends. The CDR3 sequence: CASSTRAGRRNEQYF. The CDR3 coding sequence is TGTGCCAGCAGCACACGGGCGGGGAGGCGCAATGAGCAGTACTTC.

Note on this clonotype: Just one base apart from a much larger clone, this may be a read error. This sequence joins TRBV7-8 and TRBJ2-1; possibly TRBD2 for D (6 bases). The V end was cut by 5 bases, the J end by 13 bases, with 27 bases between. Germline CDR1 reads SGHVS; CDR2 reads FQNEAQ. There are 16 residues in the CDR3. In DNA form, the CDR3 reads TGTGCCAGCAGCCCCCTGTATGGGGGGTTAGAAGAGACCCAGTTCTTC. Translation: CASSPLYGGLEETQFF.

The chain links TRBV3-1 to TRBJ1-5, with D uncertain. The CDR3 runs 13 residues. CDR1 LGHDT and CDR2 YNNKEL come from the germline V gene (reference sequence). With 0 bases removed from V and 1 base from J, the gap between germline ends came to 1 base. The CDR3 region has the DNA TGTGCCAGCAGCCAAGAAAGCAATCAGCCCCAGCATTTT. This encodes CASSQESNQPQHF.

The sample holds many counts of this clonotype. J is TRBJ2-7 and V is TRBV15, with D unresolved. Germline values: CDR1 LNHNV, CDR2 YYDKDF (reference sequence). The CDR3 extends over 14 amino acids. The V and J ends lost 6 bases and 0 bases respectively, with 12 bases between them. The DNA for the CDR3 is TGTGCCACCAGGATAAAGGCCTCCTCCTACGAGCAGTACTTC. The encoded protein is CATRIKASSYEQYF.

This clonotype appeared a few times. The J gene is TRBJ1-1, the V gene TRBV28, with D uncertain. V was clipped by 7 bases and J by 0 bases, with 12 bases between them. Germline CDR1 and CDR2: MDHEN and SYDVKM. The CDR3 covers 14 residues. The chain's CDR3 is CASKSPPLNTEAFF. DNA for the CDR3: TGTGCCAGCAAATCCCCCCCTCTGAACACTGAAGCTTTCTTT.

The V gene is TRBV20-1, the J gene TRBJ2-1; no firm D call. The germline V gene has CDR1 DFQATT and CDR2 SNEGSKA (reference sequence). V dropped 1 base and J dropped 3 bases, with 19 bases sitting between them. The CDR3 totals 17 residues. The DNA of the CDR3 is TGCAGTGCTAGAGTCCGAATGGGCCTGGGCCTCTACAATGAGCAGTTCTTC. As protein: CSARVRMGLGLYNEQFF.

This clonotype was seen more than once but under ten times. CDR3 sequence (DNA): TGTGCCAGCAAATCCGCACCGGGACAACTTAATTCACCCCTCCACTTT. This codes for CASKSAPGQLNSPLHF. The rearrangement joins TRBV6-5 to TRBJ1-6, with D possibly TRBD1 on 6 matching bases. Trimming shortened V by 7 bases and J by 6 bases, and 19 bases separated the two germline ends. CDR1 is MNHEY and CDR2 is SVGAGI in the germline V gene. This CDR3 has 16 amino acids.

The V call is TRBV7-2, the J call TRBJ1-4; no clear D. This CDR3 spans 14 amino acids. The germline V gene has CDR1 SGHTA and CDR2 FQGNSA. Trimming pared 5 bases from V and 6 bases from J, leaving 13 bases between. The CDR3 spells CASSRSGGYEKLFF. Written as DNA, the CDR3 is TGTGCCAGCAGCCGATCGGGCGGGTATGAAAAACTGTTTTTT.

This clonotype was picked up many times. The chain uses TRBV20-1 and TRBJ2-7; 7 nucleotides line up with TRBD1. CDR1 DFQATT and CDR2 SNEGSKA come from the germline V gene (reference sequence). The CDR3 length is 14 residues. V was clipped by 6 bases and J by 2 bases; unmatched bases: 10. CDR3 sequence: CSARHRGSAYEQYF. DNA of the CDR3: TGCAGTGCCCGACACAGGGGAAGCGCCTACGAGCAGTACTTC.

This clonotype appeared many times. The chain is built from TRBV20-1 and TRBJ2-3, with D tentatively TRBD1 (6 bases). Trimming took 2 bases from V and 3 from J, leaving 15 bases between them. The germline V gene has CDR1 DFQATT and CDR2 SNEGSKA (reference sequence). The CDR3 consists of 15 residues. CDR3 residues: CSARPPGVVTDTQYF. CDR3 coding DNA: TGCAGTGCTAGACCCCCAGGGGTCGTTACAGATACGCAGTATTTT.

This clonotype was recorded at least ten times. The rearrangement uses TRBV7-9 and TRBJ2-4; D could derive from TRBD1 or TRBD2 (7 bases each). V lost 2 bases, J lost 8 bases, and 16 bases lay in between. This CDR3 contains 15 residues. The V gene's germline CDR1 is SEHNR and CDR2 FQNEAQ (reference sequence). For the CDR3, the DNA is TGTGCCAGCAGCTTAACTACTCCAGGGGGGGACATTCAGTACTTC. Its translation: CASSLTTPGGDIQYF.

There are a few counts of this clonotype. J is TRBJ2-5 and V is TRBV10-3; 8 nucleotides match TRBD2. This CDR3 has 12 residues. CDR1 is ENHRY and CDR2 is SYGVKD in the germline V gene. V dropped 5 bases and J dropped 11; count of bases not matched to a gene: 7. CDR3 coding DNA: TGTGCCATCAGTCAACTAGCGGATGAGCAGTACTTC. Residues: CAISQLADEQYF.

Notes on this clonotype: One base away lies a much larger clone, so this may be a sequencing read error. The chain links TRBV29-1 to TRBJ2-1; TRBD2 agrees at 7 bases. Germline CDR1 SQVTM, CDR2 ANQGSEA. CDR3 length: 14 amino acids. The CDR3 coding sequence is TGCAGCGTTGGGGGGGGGGACGGCTACAATGGGCAGTTCTTC. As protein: CSVGGGDGYNGQFF.

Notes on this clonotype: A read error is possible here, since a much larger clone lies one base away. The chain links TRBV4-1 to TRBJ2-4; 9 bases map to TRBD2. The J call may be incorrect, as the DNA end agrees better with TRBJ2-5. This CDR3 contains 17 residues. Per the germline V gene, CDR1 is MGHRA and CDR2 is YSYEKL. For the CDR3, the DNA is TGCGCCAGCAGCCGAGATGGGGCGGGGGGGTTACAAGAGACCCAGTACTTC. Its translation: CASSRDGAGGLQETQYF.

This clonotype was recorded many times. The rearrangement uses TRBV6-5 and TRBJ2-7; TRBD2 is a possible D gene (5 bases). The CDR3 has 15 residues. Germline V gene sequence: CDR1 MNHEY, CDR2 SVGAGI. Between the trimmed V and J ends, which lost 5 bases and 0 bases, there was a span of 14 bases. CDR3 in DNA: TGTGCCAGCAGTCCCCCTAGGGCGGGCTCCTACGAGCAGTACTTC. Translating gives CASSPPRAGSYEQYF.

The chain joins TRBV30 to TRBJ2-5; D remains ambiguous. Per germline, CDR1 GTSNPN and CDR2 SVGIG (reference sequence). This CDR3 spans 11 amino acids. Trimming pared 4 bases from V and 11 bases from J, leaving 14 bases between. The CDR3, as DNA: TGTGCCTGGACTCTGTACAATGAGCAGTACTTC. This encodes CAWTLYNEQYF.